This TCR beta chain was documented in a study of T cells in Graves' hyperthyroidism and ophthalmopathy. V dropped 1 base and J dropped 0 bases, with 12 bases sitting between them. The germline gives CDR1 SEHNR, CDR2 FQNEAQ (reference sequence). CDR3 size: 16 residues. Notes on this clonotype: Its antigen remains unknown.

Researchers amplified the TCR beta CDR3 regions from RNA transcripts. Primed by the HTBI set, a first-round RT-PCR was run on the TCR CDR3. TCRdb recomputed calls from the multiplex PCR reads with MiXCR, one row per CDR3 protein. The sample lists 530,000 or so distinct CDR3 sequences; 17% were seen once. Study-wide findings and caveats: Also found in blood were most expanded thyroid clonotypes above 0.001.

The sample comprised blood. The receptor was derived from a woman aged 18-29 years with Graves' ophthalmopathy. The chain uses TRBV7-9 and TRBJ1-2; the D gene is possibly TRBD1 (6 bases). CDR3 amino acids: CASSLVPRDTNYGYTF. CDR3 DNA sequence: TGTGCCAGCAGCTTAGTACCCCGGGACACTAACTATGGCTACACCTTC. Supplemented by reference TRBV7-9 and TRBJ1-2, the full variable domain reads DTGVSQNPRHKITKRGQNVTFRCDPISEHNRLYWYRQTLGQGPEFLTYFQNEAQLEKSRLLSDRFSAERPKGSFSTLEIQRTEQGDSAMYLCASSLVPRDTNYGYTFGSGTRLTVV.